The 32 T cell receptor beta chains given below trace back to one sample, sequenced in a study of shared T cell receptors in the human thymus. Sequencing used immunoSEQ multiplex PCR; TCRdb keeps in-frame clones, though not all of them. The sample holds about 380,000 clones, 95% seen once. The sequenced sample was thymocytes. All receptors come from a human donor.

The CDR3: CASSSQDRGGYEQYF. CDR3 DNA sequence: TGTGCCAGCAGTTCTCAGGACAGGGGAGGGTACGAGCAGTACTTC. The rearrangement joins TRBV28 to TRBJ2-7; 9 nucleotides line up with TRBD1. The germline CDR1 and CDR2 sequences are MDHEN and SYDVKM. V dropped 4 bases and J dropped 4; count of bases not matched to a gene: 8. The CDR3 is 15 amino acids.

The chain is built from TRBV6-4 and TRBJ1-2; possibly TRBD1 for D (5 bases). This CDR3 comprises 16 residues. Germline CDR1 reads MRHNA; CDR2 reads SNTAGT. V lost 2 bases and J 3 bases, leaving 16 bases between the germline ends. The CDR3 sequence is CASSDALGGDDYGYTF. In nucleotides, the CDR3 is TGTGCCAGCAGTGACGCCCTCGGGGGGGATGACTATGGCTACACCTTC.

This sequence joins TRBV7-3 and TRBJ2-2; D is possibly TRBD2 (7 bases). The length of the CDR3 is 18 residues. V lost 0 bases and J lost 6, with 20 bases in between. From germline, CDR1 is SGHTA and CDR2 FQGTGA. Here the CDR3 reads CASSLTPGGRSGPGELFF. As DNA, the CDR3 is TGTGCCAGCAGCTTAACGCCTGGGGGGCGTAGCGGGCCCGGGGAGCTGTTTTTT.

This chain connects TRBV7-3 to TRBJ2-7, with 12 bases that match TRBD2. Looked up from germline, CDR1 is SGHTA and CDR2 is FQGTGA. With 5 bases clipped from V and 4 bases from J, the junction kept 12 bases outside the gene matches. This CDR3 contains 17 residues. The CDR3 DNA follows: TGTGCCAGCAGCACGCGACCTACTAGCGGGAGGATGTACGAGCAGTACTTC. Amino acid sequence: CASSTRPTSGRMYEQYF.

This rearrangement joins TRBV28 to TRBJ2-2; D is uncertain. Germline CDR1 and CDR2: MDHEN and SYDVKM. This CDR3 spans 20 amino acids. The V gene lost 0 bases and the J gene lost 6 bases, with 26 bases spanning the gap. The CDR3 loop reads CASSLCRQLLEYPLPGELFF. Written as DNA, the CDR3 is TGTGCCAGCAGTTTATGCCGGCAGTTATTGGAATATCCCCTCCCCGGGGAGCTGTTTTTT.

This CDR3 is CASSFGTSGPKGQNIQYF. CDR3 coding DNA: TGTGCCAGCAGCTTCGGGACTAGCGGCCCCAAGGGGCAGAACATTCAGTACTTC. The chain links TRBV5-6 to TRBJ2-4, with 11 bases that match TRBD2. V gave up 2 bases and J gave up 7 bases; unmatched junction bases: 14. CDR3 length: 18 amino acids. CDR1 SGHDT and CDR2 YYEEEE come from the germline V gene.

The chain recombines TRBV21-1 with TRBJ2-3; the D call TRBD2 from the table was never checked on the DNA. TRBV21-1 has pseudogene status. The CDR3 spans 16 residues. The CDR3 DNA sequence: TGTGCCAGCAGCAAAGTCCCTAGCGGGATTACAGATACGCAGTATTTT. Translation: CASSKVPSGITDTQYF.

This clone was detected a few times. The genes are TRBV18 and TRBJ2-3, with a tentative D call TRBD2 (7 bases). Trimming took off 2 bases at V and 0 bases at J, with 12 bases between the two ends. Germline V gene data show CDR1 as KGHSH and CDR2 as LQKENI. The CDR3 sequence is 16 residues long. The CDR3 sequence is CASSPSGDTSTDTQYF. The CDR3 coding sequence is TGTGCCAGCTCACCAAGCGGGGACACTAGCACAGATACGCAGTATTTT.

Remarks on this clone: Because it lacks the conserved phenylalanine or tryptophan at the end, this CDR3 is likely a read error. No DNA is shown, since the ends of the CDR3 on it are uncertain; the CDR3 is the one TCRdb lists. V usage is TRBV2 and J usage is TRBJ2-7; the D call of TRBD1 is as the table states it, not checked on the DNA. The CDR3 is 14 residues long, counting both termini. CDR1 SNHLY and CDR2 FYNNEI come from the germline V gene. Here the CDR3 reads CASSETPGGDSCSE.

V and J are TRBV27 and TRBJ2-2; 12 bases map to TRBD2. Germline values: CDR1 MNHEY, CDR2 SMNVEV (reference sequence). The CDR3 has 18 amino acids. V shed 7 bases and J 0 bases; nucleotides not matched to a gene: 9. CDR3: CASNRGLAGFANTGELFF. CDR3 sequence (DNA): TGTGCCAGCAACAGAGGACTAGCGGGGTTCGCGAACACCGGGGAGCTGTTTTTT.

The V and J genes are TRBV6-6 and TRBJ2-3, with no clear D. The CDR3 has 12 amino acids. The germline V and J ends were trimmed by 4 bases and 5 bases, with 7 bases remaining between them. Germline V gene sequence: CDR1 MNHNY, CDR2 SVGAGI (reference sequence). The CDR3 DNA sequence: TGTGCCAGCAGTTTCTTGAGAGATACGCAGTATTTT. Translation: CASSFLRDTQYF.

V usage is TRBV5-4 and J usage is TRBJ2-5; D not certain. The J call is doubtful: the DNA matches TRBJ2-7 better. CDR1 and CDR2 (germline): SGHNT, YYREEE (reference sequence). The CDR3 consists of 11 residues. The CDR3 protein is CASSLNAEQYF. CDR3 nucleotides: TGTGCCAGCAGCTTGAACGCCGAGCAGTACTTC.

The chain recombines TRBV19 with TRBJ2-1; TRBD2 is a possible D gene (6 bases). The V and J ends lost 3 bases and 7 bases respectively, with 16 bases between them. The CDR3 sequence is 15 residues long. Germline CDR1 and CDR2: LNHDA and SQIVND (reference sequence). The CDR3 DNA reads TGTGCCAGTAGTATCCCTCGGGAGTTTACGAATGAGCAGTTCTTC. Amino acids: CASSIPREFTNEQFF.

This clone was detected a few times. The rearrangement joins TRBV19 to TRBJ2-7; TRBD1 matches 8 bases. Germline CDR1 reads LNHDA; CDR2 reads SQIVND (reference sequence). V gave up 8 bases and J gave up 6 bases; unmatched junction bases: 12. The CDR3 runs 14 residues. The CDR3 DNA sequence: TGTGCCAGTTGTTCTTGGACAGGGAGTGGCGAGCAGTACTTC. This translates into CASCSWTGSGEQYF.

This chain uses TRBV27 with TRBJ2-1, with D perhaps TRBD2 (6 bases). This CDR3 has 14 amino acids. Between the trimmed V and J ends, which lost 2 bases and 8 bases, there was a span of 13 bases. Germline V gene sequence: CDR1 MNHEY, CDR2 SMNVEV (reference sequence). DNA of the CDR3: TGTGCCAGCAGTTTAGCGTCGGGAGAGGATGAGCAGTTCTTC. As protein: CASSLASGEDEQFF.

The chain has TRBV30 and TRBJ1-1; D not certain. Germline V CDR1 and CDR2: GTSNPN, SVGIG (reference sequence). CDR3 length: 11 residues. V was cut by 1 base and J by 5 bases, with 5 bases left in between. For the CDR3, the DNA is TGTGCCTGGAGTGGGGAAACTGAAGCTTTCTTT. Translation: CAWSGETEAFF.

V usage is TRBV6-1 and J usage is TRBJ1-2; 7 bases are a match to TRBD1. The germline V gene has CDR1 MNHNS and CDR2 SASEGT. The CDR3 sequence is 11 residues long. The trim removed 9 bases at V and 8 bases at J, leaving 6 bases unmatched. The CDR3 region is CASRQGGGYTF. The CDR3 DNA is TGTGCCAGTCGACAGGGTGGCGGCTACACCTTC.

V and J are TRBV7-8 and TRBJ2-7, with a tentative D call TRBD2 (6 bases). This CDR3 has 14 residues. Trimming took off 0 bases at V and 1 base at J, with 7 bases between the two ends. CDR1 and CDR2 from the germline V gene are SGHVS and FQNEAQ. CDR3 protein: CASSLAGTSYEQYF. Written as DNA, the CDR3 is TGTGCCAGCAGCTTAGCAGGGACTTCCTACGAGCAGTACTTC.

CDR3 sequence (DNA): TGTGCCAGCAGCTTGGCCTGTGACAGTTACAATGAGCAGTTCTTC. The encoded protein is CASSLACDSYNEQFF. V is TRBV5-5 and J is TRBJ2-1; TRBD1 is a possible D gene (5 bases). CDR1 and CDR2 (germline): SGHKS, YYEKEE (reference sequence). V was shortened by 0 bases and J by 4 bases, with 11 bases between the two germline ends. This CDR3 spans 15 amino acids.

The CDR3 protein is CASSSLGGNTQYF. In DNA form, the CDR3 reads TGTGCCAGCAGCTCTTTAGGGGGGAATACGCAGTATTTT. This chain connects TRBV7-2 to TRBJ2-3, with D possibly being TRBD1 or TRBD2 (6 bases each). CDR3 length: 13 amino acids. Germline V CDR1 and CDR2: SGHTA, FQGNSA. The V gene lost 4 bases and the J gene lost 7 bases, with 12 bases spanning the gap.

The chain joins TRBV10-2 to TRBJ2-2; maybe TRBD2 (5 bases). With 5 bases removed from V and 6 bases from J, the gap between germline ends came to 7 bases. This CDR3 has 12 amino acids. Germline V gives CDR1 WSHSY, CDR2 SAAADI. CDR3 in DNA: TGCGCCAGCAGTAATAGCGCCGGGGAGCTGTTTTTT. Protein: CASSNSAGELFF.

The rearrangement links TRBV7-2 to TRBJ2-3; TRBD2 matches 11 bases. The CDR3 consists of 16 residues. The germline CDR1 and CDR2 sequences are SGHTA and FQGNSA. V gave up 5 bases and J gave up 1 base; unmatched junction bases: 5. CDR3 sequence (DNA): TGTGCCAGCAGCCGTTCACTAGCGGGGGGCACAGATACGCAGTATTTT. As protein: CASSRSLAGGTDTQYF.

V is TRBV13 and J is TRBJ2-1; tentative D call: TRBD2 (6 bases). Germline CDR1 reads PRHDT; CDR2 reads FYEKMQ (reference sequence). V lost 7 bases and J lost 0, with 13 bases in between. The CDR3 runs 15 residues. The CDR3 DNA reads TGTGCCAGCACCAAAGGGACTTTCTCCTACAATGAGCAGTTCTTC. Translating it yields CASTKGTFSYNEQFF. Variable domain in full (rest from reference TRBV13 and TRBJ2-1): AAGVIQSPRHLIKEKRETATLKCYPIPRHDTVYWYQQGPGQDPQFLISFYEKMQSDKGSIPDRFSAQQFSDYHSELNMSSLELGDSALYFCASTKGTFSYNEQFFGPGTRLTVL.

This sequence joins TRBV29-1 and TRBJ1-1; tentatively, D is TRBD1 (5 bases). The germline CDR1 and CDR2 sequences are SQVTM and ANQGSEA. Trimming stripped 1 base from V and 1 base from J, with 10 bases between. The CDR3 has 14 amino acids. CDR3 in DNA: TGCAGCGTTGAAGTTCGGCAGGGGAACACTGAAGCTTTCTTT. Residues: CSVEVRQGNTEAFF.

This rearrangement joins TRBV5-1 to TRBJ2-6; 15 positions match TRBD2. There are 20 residues in the CDR3. With 4 bases clipped from V and 0 bases from J, the junction kept 8 bases outside the gene matches. Per germline, CDR1 SGHRS and CDR2 YFSETQ. This CDR3 is CASSTGLAGGPPSGANVLTF. The CDR3 region has the DNA TGCGCCAGCAGCACCGGACTAGCGGGAGGGCCCCCCTCTGGGGCCAACGTCCTGACTTTC.

The chain recombines TRBV5-4 with TRBJ2-1; maybe TRBD2 (6 bases). V was cut by 6 bases and J by 7 bases, with 17 bases left in between. Germline values: CDR1 SGHNT, CDR2 YYREEE (reference sequence). The CDR3 consists of 14 residues. The CDR3 is CASTSRGWINEQFF. Written as DNA, the CDR3 is TGTGCCAGCACCTCCCGGGGGTGGATAAATGAGCAGTTCTTC.

The V and J genes are TRBV2 and TRBJ1-1; no firm D call. This CDR3 has 15 residues. Looked up from germline, CDR1 is SNHLY and CDR2 is FYNNEI. V lost 8 bases to trimming and J lost 4 bases, with 20 bases between them. The CDR3 DNA reads as TGTGCCAGCCTGCTCATCTCGGGAGTAATCACTGAAGCTTTCTTT. Protein: CASLLISGVITEAFF.

The chain employs TRBV2 and TRBJ1-1, with 7 bases matching TRBD1. The CDR3 covers 15 residues. Germline-derived CDR1 and CDR2 are SNHLY and FYNNEI. V shed 2 bases and J 3 bases; nucleotides not matched to a gene: 6. The CDR3 coding sequence is TGTGCCAGCAGTGAATTTCAGGGGGTGCACACTGAAGCTTTCTTT. This encodes CASSEFQGVHTEAFF.

V is TRBV29-1 and J is TRBJ2-2; no reliable D call. This CDR3 region has 14 residues. Germline CDR1 is SQVTM and CDR2 is ANQGSEA. V was cut by 4 bases and J by 1 base, with 10 bases left in between. CDR3 DNA sequence: TGCAGCGTTGTAACCCAGAAGAACACCGGGGAGCTGTTTTTT. Translating it yields CSVVTQKNTGELFF.

The V call is TRBV7-9, the J call TRBJ2-7, with 11 bases identical to TRBD1. There are 15 residues in the CDR3. Per germline, CDR1 SEHNR and CDR2 FQNEAQ (reference sequence). The junction had 11 bases not matched to a gene; V was cut back by 6 bases and J by 7 bases. The CDR3 reads CASREPGQGVGEQYF. The CDR3 bases are TGTGCCAGCAGAGAACCGGGACAGGGGGTAGGGGAGCAGTACTTC.

The chain uses TRBV28 and TRBJ2-3; TRBD1 aligns across 12 bases. CDR1 is MDHEN and CDR2 is SYDVKM in the germline V gene. J was trimmed by 1 base and V by 6 bases; bases with no gene match: 14. CDR3 length: 19 amino acids. The CDR3 reads CASSPRKGQGAFCTDTQYF. In DNA, the CDR3 is TGTGCCAGCAGCCCTCGTAAGGGACAGGGGGCATTTTGCACAGATACGCAGTATTTT.

The sample holds a few counts of this clone. The chain couples TRBV19 to TRBJ2-1, with TRBD1 identical over 10 bases. CDR3 length: 13 residues. V dropped 8 bases and J dropped 4; count of bases not matched to a gene: 2. Germline assignment: CDR1 LNHDA and CDR2 SQIVND (reference sequence). The CDR3 sequence is CASADRGYNEQFF. As DNA, the CDR3 is TGTGCCAGTGCGGACAGGGGGTACAATGAGCAGTTCTTC.